The clone carrying this T cell receptor (beta chain) has only one observation. The antigen is not known. The data originate from a study of T cells after posttransplantation cyclophosphamide. The study, taken as a whole, reports: Skin or GI-infiltrating T cells shared few TRB sequences with blood.

Data came from immunoSEQ multiplex PCR; TCRdb stores just in-frame clones and leaves some out. Of about 47,000 clones in the sample, 94% were seen once. The sample was PBMCs. This TCR derives from a woman under 40 in good health and a related stem cell transplant donor.

CDR3 region: CASSIQPSGGAFEQFF. CDR3 nucleotide sequence: TGTGCCAGCAGCATCCAGCCTAGCGGGGGGGCATTTGAGCAGTTCTTC. J is TRBJ2-1 and V is TRBV9, with TRBD2 identical over 12 bases. The junction had 11 bases not matched to a gene; V was cut back by 4 bases and J by 9 bases. The length of the CDR3 is 16 residues. CDR1 is SGDLS and CDR2 is YYNGEE in the germline V gene.